The present TCR beta chain was sequenced within a study of T cells in localized non-small cell lung cancer. Study conclusions and caveats: An association was observed between higher blood T cell density and longer overall survival. When the top 100 tumor clones were examined, a median about 60 of them also appeared in the adjacent lung, which was paired and uninvolved. Uninvolved nearby lung showed the greatest T cell clonality, exceeding that found in tumor. As only one tumor region underwent sequencing, heterogeneity remains possible.

A remark on this clone: What it recognizes is unknown.

Trimming cost V 1 base and J 6 bases, with 18 bases left between them. This CDR3 is built from 17 residues. Germline V lookup: CDR1 LGHNA, CDR2 YSLEER. Assay: immunoSEQ multiplex PCR; the TCRdb copy retains only in-frame clones and omits some. The table lists about 40,000 clones, 70% to 90% of them singletons. The chain is built from TRBV4-3 and TRBJ2-2; D uncertain. Sequences were derived from peripheral blood, sampled before any cancer treatment. The TCR originated in a man aged 18 to 50 with stage I lung adenocarcinoma. The CDR3 DNA is TGCGCCAGCAGCCAAGTCCGGACCTCTCTCCCTGCCGGGGAGCTGTTTTTT. Translated: CASSQVRTSLPAGELFF.